The 11 T cell receptor beta chains in this list originate from one sample, sequenced in a study of PD-L1 blockade in urothelial cancer. Documented time point: pretreatment peripheral blood. Libraries were prepared by immunoSEQ multiplex PCR; TCRdb keeps only in-frame clonotypes and omits some of them. The sample has approximately 70,000 clones; around 84% are singletons. Specimen: PBMCs, collected around atezolizumab (anti-PD-L1) treatment. These receptors were taken from a woman aged 70-85 years with urothelial cancer.

The V gene is TRBV4-1, the J gene TRBJ2-7; the D gene is possibly TRBD1 (5 bases). CDR3 length: 16 residues. Trimming stripped 3 bases from V and 2 bases from J, with 17 bases between. Per germline, CDR1 MGHRA and CDR2 YSYEKL. The CDR3 bases are TGCGCCAGCAGCCATGCGAGAGCAGGGCCTACCTACGAGCAGTACTTC. Amino acid sequence: CASSHARAGPTYEQYF.

Written as DNA, the CDR3 is TGTGCCTGGGACAGGGGGCGGGAGCAGTACTTC. It specifies CAWDRGREQYF. The rearrangement uses TRBV30 and TRBJ2-7, with 10 nucleotides matching TRBD1. The CDR3 runs 11 residues. V gave up 5 bases and J gave up 7 bases; unmatched junction bases: 2. The germline gives CDR1 GTSNPN, CDR2 SVGIG (reference sequence).

V gene TRBV30 combines with J gene TRBJ2-2; tentatively, D is TRBD1 (5 bases). V was clipped by 0 bases and J by 7 bases, with 12 bases between them. Germline CDR1 GTSNPN, CDR2 SVGIG (reference sequence). CDR3 length: 14 amino acids. The CDR3 DNA reads TGTGCCTGGAGTGTAGGGCAGGGCAGCGGGGAGCTGTTTTTT. Translation: CAWSVGQGSGELFF. The full variable domain, its missing parts supplied by reference TRBV30 and TRBJ2-2, is SQTIHQWPATLVQPVGSPLSLECTVEGTSNPNLYWYRQAAGRGLQLLFYSVGIGQISSEVPQNLSASRPQDRQFILSSKKLLLSDSGFYLCAWSVGQGSGELFFGEGSRLTVL.

The rearrangement uses TRBV6-1 and TRBJ2-5; TRBD2 matches at 7 bases. J gave up 3 bases and V 6 bases, and 4 bases lay outside the gene matches. CDR1 and CDR2 (germline): MNHNS, SASEGT. This CDR3 has 13 amino acids. The CDR3: CASRWAGEETQYF. The CDR3 DNA sequence: TGTGCCAGCAGATGGGCGGGGGAAGAGACCCAGTACTTC.

This sequence joins TRBV18 and TRBJ1-3; TRBD1 matches 8 bases. Trimming removed 6 bases from V and 0 bases from J; junction bases left unmatched: 4. The length of the CDR3 is 15 residues. From germline, CDR1 is KGHSH and CDR2 LQKENI. The CDR3 loop is CASSDRVTSGNTIYF. The CDR3 DNA sequence: TGTGCCAGCTCGGACAGGGTCACCTCTGGAAACACCATATATTTT.

CDR3 nucleotides: TGTGCCAGCAGCCCAGGGGGCGGTTATCCCTACGAGCAGTACTTC. Translation gives CASSPGGGYPYEQYF. The chain combines TRBV6-5 with TRBJ2-7; 8 nucleotides line up with TRBD1. The CDR3 covers 15 residues. Germline values: CDR1 MNHEY, CDR2 SVGAGI. Trimming took 6 bases from V and 2 from J; bases not matched to a gene: 9.

The chain is built from TRBV6-5 and TRBJ2-1, with TRBD2 identical over 8 bases. The CDR3 has 15 residues. The junction had 7 bases not matched to a gene; V was cut back by 8 bases and J by 1 base. Per germline, CDR1 MNHEY and CDR2 SVGAGI. CDR3 sequence reads: CASRRAGVSYNEQFF. For the CDR3, the DNA is TGTGCCAGCCGTCGAGCGGGGGTGTCCTACAATGAGCAGTTCTTC.

The CDR3 protein is CASSDRQGVYGGYTF. The CDR3 DNA is TGTGCCAGCAGCGACAGACAGGGCGTATATGGTGGCTACACCTTC. The chain combines TRBV25-1 with TRBJ1-2; the match to TRBD1 covers 7 bases. V shed 6 bases and J 7 bases; nucleotides not matched to a gene: 14. The CDR3 totals 15 residues. The V gene's germline CDR1 is MGHDK and CDR2 SYGVNS.

This clone is medium-sized by share. The chain joins TRBV6-6 to TRBJ2-5, with a possible D match to TRBD1 (6 bases). Per the germline V gene, CDR1 is MNHNY and CDR2 is SVGAGI (reference sequence). This CDR3 is 14 amino acids long. V lost 0 bases and J lost 5, with 10 bases in between. The DNA for the CDR3 is TGTGCCAGCAGTTACTCGGACAGTGCGGAGACCCAGTACTTC. This encodes CASSYSDSAETQYF.

The chain uses TRBV27 and TRBJ2-1; D is undetermined. This CDR3 spans 15 amino acids. V was trimmed by 7 bases and J by 0 bases, leaving 13 bases between them. CDR1 and CDR2 (germline): MNHEY, SMNVEV (reference sequence). Written as DNA, the CDR3 is TGTGCCAGCACCTTGACTGGCAGCTCCTACAATGAGCAGTTCTTC. Encoded protein: CASTLTGSSYNEQFF.

This chain uses TRBV5-1 with TRBJ2-1, with 9 positions matching TRBD1. CDR1 SGHRS and CDR2 YFSETQ come from the germline V gene. This CDR3 has 14 residues. Trimming took 0 bases from V and 9 from J; bases not matched to a gene: 4. The CDR3 DNA follows: TGCGCCAGCAGCTTGGGACAGGGACAGGGTGAGCAGTTCTTC. This translates into CASSLGQGQGEQFF.